This T cell receptor (beta chain) was obtained from a study of T cell repertoires in cytomegalovirus infection. About the study: Alongside well-studied HLA-B-restricted CMV epitopes, recently identified HLA-C-restricted CMV epitopes were also used. An indication of both CMV infection and matching HLA type came from public TCR beta signatures. General study results and limits: Clonotypes of TCR beta that were HLA-C-restricted and CMV-specific dominated the ex vivo response. Frequencies of public TCR beta families were cumulated, and this identified carriers of CMV plus the relevant HLA.

V was clipped by 4 bases and J by 3 bases, with 12 bases between them. Germline V gene lookup returns CDR1 SGHVT and CDR2 SQSDAQ. The CDR3 consists of 14 residues. Turning to this clonotype: The antigen is unknown.

TCRdb re-called the reads through MiXCR, storing one row per CDR3 protein. The profile shows about 340,000 distinct CDR3 sequences, about 27% of them singletons. This chain joins TRBV7-4 and TRBJ1-1; D is undetermined. This sequence originates from a human donor in good health (CMV status not recorded). Some clones in this sample may be carry-over from other donors' samples. Specimen: cultured PBMCs, collected from culture after CMV antigen stimulation. The CDR3 bases are TGTGCCAGCAGCTACACGGGAGGAGACACTGAAGCTTTCTTT. Translated: CASSYTGGDTEAFF.